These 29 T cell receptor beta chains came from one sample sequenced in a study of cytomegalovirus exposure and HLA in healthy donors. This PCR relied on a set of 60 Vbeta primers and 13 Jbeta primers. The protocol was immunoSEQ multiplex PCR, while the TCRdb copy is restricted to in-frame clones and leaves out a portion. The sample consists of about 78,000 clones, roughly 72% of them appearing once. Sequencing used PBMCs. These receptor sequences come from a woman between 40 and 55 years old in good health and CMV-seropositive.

The CDR3 loop reads CASSQEGRGWDEQFF. CDR3 DNA sequence: TGCGCCAGCAGCCAAGAAGGGCGGGGGTGGGATGAGCAGTTCTTC. The gene calls are TRBV4-3 and TRBJ2-1; 7 nucleotides line up with TRBD2. Trimming removed 0 bases from V and 8 bases from J; junction bases left unmatched: 7. The CDR3 has 15 residues. Germline V lookup: CDR1 LGHNA, CDR2 YSLEER.

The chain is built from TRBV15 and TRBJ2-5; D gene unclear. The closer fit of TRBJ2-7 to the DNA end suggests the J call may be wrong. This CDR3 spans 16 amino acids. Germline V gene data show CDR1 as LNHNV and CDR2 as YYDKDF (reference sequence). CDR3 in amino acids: CATSRATAAETYEQYF. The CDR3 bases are TGTGCCACCAGCAGAGCAACAGCAGCCGAAACCTACGAGCAGTACTTC.

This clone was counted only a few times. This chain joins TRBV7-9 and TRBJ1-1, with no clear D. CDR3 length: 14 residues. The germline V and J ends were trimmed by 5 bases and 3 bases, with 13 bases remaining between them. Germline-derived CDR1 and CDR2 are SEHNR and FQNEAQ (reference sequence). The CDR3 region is CASSPFPSDTEAFF. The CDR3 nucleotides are TGTGCCAGCAGCCCGTTTCCTTCGGACACTGAAGCTTTCTTT.

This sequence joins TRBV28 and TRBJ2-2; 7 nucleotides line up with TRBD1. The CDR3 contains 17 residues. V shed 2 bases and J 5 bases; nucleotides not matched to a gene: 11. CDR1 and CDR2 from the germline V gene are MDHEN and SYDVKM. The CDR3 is CASSLHIGQEFTGELFF. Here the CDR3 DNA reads TGTGCCAGCAGTTTACACATCGGACAGGAATTTACCGGGGAGCTGTTTTTT. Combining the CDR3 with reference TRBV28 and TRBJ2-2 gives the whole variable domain DVKVTQSSRYLVKRTGEKVFLECVQDMDHENMFWYRQDPGLGLRLIYFSYDVKMKEKGDIPEGYSVSREKKERFSLILESASTNQTSMYLCASSLHIGQEFTGELFFGEGSRLTVL.

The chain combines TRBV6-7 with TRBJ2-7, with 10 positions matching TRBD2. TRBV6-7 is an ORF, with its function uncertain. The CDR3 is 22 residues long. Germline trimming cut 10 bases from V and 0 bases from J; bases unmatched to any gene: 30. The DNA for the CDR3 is TGTGCCATCCCATACCCCTCTAGCGGGGGAGGGTCGGTGGGGTGGTCCTCCTACGAGCAGTACTTC. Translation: CAIPYPSSGGGSVGWSSYEQYF.

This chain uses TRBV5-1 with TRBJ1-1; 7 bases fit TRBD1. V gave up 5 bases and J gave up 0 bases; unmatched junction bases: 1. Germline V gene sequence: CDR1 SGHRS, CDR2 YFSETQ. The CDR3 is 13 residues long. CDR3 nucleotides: TGCGCCAGCAGGGGACAGCTGAACACTGAAGCTTTCTTT. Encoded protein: CASRGQLNTEAFF.

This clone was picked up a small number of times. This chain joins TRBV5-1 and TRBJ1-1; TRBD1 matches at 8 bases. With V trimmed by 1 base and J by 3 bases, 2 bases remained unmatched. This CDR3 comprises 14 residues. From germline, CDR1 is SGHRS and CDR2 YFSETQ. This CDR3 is CASSLWTGHTEAFF. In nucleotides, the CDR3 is TGCGCCAGCAGCTTGTGGACAGGGCACACTGAAGCTTTCTTT.

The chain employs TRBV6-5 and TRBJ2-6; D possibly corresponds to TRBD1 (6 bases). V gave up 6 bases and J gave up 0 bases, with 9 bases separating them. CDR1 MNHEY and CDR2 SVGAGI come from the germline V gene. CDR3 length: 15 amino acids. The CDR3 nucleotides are TGTGCCAGCAGAAGGGGGACCTCTGGGGCCAACGTCCTGACTTTC. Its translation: CASRRGTSGANVLTF.

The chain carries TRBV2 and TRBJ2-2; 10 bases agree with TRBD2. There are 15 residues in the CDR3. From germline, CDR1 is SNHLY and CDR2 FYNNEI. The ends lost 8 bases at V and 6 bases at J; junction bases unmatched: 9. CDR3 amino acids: CASGRGLAFAGELFF. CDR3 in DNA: TGTGCCAGCGGCAGGGGACTAGCGTTTGCCGGGGAGCTGTTTTTT. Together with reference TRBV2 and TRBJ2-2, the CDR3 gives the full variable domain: EPEVTQTPSHQVTQMGQEVILRCVPISNHLYFYWYRQILGQKVEFLVSFYNNEISEKSEIFDDQFSVERPDGSNFTLKIRSTKLEDSAMYFCASGRGLAFAGELFFGEGSRLTVL.

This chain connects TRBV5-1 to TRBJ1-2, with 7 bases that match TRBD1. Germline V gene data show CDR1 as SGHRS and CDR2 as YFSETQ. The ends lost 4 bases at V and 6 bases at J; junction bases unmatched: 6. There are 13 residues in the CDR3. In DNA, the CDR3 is TGCGCCAGCAGCAAGGACAGGTTGGATGGCTACACCTTC. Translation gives CASSKDRLDGYTF.

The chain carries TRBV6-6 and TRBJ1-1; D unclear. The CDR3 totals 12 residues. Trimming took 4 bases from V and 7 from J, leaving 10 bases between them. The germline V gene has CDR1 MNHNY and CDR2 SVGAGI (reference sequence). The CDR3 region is CASSSPGFEAFF. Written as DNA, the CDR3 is TGTGCCAGCAGTTCCCCCGGTTTTGAAGCTTTCTTT.

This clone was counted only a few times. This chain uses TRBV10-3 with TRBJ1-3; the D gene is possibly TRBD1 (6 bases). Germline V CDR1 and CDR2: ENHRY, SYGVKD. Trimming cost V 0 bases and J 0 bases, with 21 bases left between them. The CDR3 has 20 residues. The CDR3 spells CAISESGQSRLRLSGNTIYF. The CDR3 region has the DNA TGTGCCATCAGTGAGTCAGGACAGTCAAGGTTAAGGCTCTCTGGAAACACCATATATTTT.

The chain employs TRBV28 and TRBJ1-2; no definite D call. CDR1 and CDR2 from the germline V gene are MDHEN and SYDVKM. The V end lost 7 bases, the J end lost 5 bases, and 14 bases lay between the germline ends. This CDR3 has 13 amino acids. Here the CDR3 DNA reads TGTGCCAGCACCTCGGAGGGTGGGTATGGCTACACCTTC. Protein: CASTSEGGYGYTF.

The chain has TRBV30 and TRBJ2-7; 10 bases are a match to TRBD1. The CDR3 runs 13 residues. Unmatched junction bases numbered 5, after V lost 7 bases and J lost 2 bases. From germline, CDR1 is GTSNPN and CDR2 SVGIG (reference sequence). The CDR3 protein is CASDRGPPYEQYF. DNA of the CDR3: TGTGCCTCCGACAGGGGGCCACCCTACGAGCAGTACTTC.

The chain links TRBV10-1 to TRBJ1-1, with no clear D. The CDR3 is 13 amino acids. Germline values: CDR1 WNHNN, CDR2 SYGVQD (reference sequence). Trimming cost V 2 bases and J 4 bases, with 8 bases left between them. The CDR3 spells CASSEEVGTEAFF. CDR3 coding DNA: TGCGCCAGCAGTGAGGAGGTTGGCACTGAAGCTTTCTTT.

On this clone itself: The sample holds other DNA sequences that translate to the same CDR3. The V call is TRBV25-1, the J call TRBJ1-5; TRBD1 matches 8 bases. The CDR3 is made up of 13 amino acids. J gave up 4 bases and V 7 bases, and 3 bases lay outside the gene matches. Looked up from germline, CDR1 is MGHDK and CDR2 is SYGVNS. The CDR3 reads CASTGQGNQPQHF. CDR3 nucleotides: TGTGCCAGCACAGGACAGGGTAATCAGCCCCAGCATTTT.

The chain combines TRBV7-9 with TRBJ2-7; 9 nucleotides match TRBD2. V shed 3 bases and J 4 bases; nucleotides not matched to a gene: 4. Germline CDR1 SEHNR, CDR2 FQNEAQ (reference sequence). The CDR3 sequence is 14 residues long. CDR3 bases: TGTGCCAGCAGCTTCGGCGGGGGGGCGTACGAGCAGTACTTC. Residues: CASSFGGGAYEQYF.

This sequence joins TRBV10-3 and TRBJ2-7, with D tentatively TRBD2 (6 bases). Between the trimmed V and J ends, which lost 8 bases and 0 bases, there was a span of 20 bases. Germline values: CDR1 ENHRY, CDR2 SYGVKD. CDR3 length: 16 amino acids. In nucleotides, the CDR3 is TGTGCCATCCGCCACCCCACGGGAGCAGACTCCTACGAGCAGTACTTC. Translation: CAIRHPTGADSYEQYF.

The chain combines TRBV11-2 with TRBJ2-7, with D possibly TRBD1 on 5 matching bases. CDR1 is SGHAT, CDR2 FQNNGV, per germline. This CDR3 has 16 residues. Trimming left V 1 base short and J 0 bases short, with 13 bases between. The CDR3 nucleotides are TGTGCCAGCAGCTTAGGCTTGGGTAGGGGCTCCTACGAGCAGTACTTC. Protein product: CASSLGLGRGSYEQYF.

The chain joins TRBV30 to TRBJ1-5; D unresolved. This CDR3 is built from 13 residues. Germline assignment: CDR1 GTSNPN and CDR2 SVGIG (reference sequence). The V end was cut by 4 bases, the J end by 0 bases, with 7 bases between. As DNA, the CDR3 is TGTGCCTGGAAGTCAGATAGCAATCAGCCCCAGCATTTT. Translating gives CAWKSDSNQPQHF.

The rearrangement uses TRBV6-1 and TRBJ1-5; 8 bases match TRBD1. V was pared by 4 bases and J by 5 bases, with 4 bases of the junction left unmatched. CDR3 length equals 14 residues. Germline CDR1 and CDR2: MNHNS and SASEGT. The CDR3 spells CASSGGQGYQPQHF. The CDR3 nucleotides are TGTGCCAGCAGTGGTGGACAGGGCTATCAGCCCCAGCATTTT.

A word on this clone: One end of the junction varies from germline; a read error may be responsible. Written as DNA, the CDR3 is TGCGCCAGCAGCGTACTAGGGGGGGGGTCGTATGGCTACCCCTTC. The encoded protein is CASSVLGGGSYGYPF. The chain carries TRBV4-3 and TRBJ1-2, with D perhaps TRBD1 (6 bases). There are 15 residues in the CDR3. The germline V gene has CDR1 LGHNA and CDR2 YSLEER.

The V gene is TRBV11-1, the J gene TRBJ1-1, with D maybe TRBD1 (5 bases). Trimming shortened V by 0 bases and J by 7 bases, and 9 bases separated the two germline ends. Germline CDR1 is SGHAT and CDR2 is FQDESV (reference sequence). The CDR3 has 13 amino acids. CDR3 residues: CASSLAGQVEAFF. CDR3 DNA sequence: TGTGCCAGCAGCTTAGCGGGGCAGGTTGAAGCTTTCTTT.

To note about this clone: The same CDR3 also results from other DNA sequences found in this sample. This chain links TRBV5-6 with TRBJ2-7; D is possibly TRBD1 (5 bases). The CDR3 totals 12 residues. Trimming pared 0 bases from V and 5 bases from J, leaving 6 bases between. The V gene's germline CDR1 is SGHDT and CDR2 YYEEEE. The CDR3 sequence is CASSLVGDEQYF. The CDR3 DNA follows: TGTGCCAGCAGCTTGGTAGGGGACGAGCAGTACTTC. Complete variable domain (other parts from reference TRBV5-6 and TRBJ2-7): DAGVTQSPTHLIKTRGQQVTLRCSPKSGHDTVSWYQQALGQGPQFIFQYYEEEERQRGNFPDRFSGHQFPNYSSELNVNALLLGDSALYLCASSLVGDEQYFGPGTRLTVT.

The CDR3 sequence: CASSLRDNQNIQYF. CDR3 bases: TGTGCCAGCAGCTTACGTGACAACCAAAACATTCAGTACTTC. J is TRBJ2-4 and V is TRBV2; D is ambiguous. Germline V gene data show CDR1 as SNHLY and CDR2 as FYNNEI. With 6 bases removed from V and 5 bases from J, the gap between germline ends came to 14 bases. CDR3 size: 14 residues.

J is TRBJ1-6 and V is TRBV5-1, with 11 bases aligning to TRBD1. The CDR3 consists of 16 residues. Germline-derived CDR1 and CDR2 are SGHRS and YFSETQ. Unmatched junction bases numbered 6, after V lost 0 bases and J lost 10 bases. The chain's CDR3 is CASSLGTGGARSPLHF. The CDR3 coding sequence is TGCGCCAGCAGCTTGGGGACAGGGGGCGCAAGGTCACCCCTCCACTTT.

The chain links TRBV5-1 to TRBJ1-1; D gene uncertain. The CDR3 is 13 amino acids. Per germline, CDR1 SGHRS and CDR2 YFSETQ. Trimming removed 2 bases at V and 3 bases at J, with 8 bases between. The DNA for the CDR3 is TGCGCCAGCAGCTTACCCGGAGACACTGAAGCTTTCTTT. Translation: CASSLPGDTEAFF.

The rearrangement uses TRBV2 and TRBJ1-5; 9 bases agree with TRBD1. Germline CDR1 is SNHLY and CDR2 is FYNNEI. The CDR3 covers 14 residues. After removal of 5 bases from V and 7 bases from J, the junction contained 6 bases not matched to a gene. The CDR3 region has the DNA TGTGCCAGCAGTAACAGGGGGCAGGGGCAGCCCCAGCATTTT. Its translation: CASSNRGQGQPQHF.

CDR3 loop: CASSLRPAGTDTQYF. The CDR3 coding sequence is TGTGCCAGCAGTTTAAGACCAGCGGGGACAGATACGCAGTATTTT. The rearrangement uses TRBV27 and TRBJ2-3; 7 nucleotides align to TRBD2. Germline lookup yields CDR1 MNHEY and CDR2 SMNVEV (reference sequence). The CDR3 runs 15 residues. V shed 2 bases and J 3 bases; nucleotides not matched to a gene: 5.